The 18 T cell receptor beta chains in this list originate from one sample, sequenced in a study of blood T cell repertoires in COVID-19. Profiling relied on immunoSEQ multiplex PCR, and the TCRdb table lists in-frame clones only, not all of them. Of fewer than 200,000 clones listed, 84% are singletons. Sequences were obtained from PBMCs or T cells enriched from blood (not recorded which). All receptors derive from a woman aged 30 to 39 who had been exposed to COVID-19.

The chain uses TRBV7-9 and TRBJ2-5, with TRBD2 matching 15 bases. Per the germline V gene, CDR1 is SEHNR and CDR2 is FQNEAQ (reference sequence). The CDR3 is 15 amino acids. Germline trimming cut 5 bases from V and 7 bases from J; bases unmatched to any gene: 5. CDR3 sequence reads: CASSLPGLAGGTQYF. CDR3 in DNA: TGTGCCAGCAGCCTCCCGGGACTAGCGGGGGGGACCCAGTACTTC.

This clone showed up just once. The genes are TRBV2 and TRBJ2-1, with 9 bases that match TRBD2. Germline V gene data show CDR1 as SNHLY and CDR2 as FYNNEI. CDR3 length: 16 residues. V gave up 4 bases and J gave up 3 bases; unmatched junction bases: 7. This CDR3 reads CASSGGQAGGYNEQFF. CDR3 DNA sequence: TGTGCCAGCAGTGGAGGGCAAGCGGGGGGCTACAATGAGCAGTTCTTC.

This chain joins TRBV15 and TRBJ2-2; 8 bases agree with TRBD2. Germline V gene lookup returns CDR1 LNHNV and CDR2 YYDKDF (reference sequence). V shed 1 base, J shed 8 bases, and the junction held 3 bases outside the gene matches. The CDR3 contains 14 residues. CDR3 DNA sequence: TGTGCCACCAGCAGAGCCGGGGGGGTTGGGGAGCTGTTTTTT. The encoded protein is CATSRAGGVGELFF.

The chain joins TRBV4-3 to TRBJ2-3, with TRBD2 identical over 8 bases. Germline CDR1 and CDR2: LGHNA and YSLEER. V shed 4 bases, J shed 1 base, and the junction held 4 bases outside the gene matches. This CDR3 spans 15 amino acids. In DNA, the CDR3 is TGCGCCAGCAGCCCGCGGGGGGTCGGCACAGATACGCAGTATTTT. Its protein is CASSPRGVGTDTQYF.

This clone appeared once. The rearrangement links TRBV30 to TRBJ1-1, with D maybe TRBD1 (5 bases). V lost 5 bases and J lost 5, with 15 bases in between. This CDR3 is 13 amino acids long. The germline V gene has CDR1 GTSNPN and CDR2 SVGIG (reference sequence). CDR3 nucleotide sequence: TGTGCCTGGTGTTGGACCGGGGGGACTGAAGCTTTCTTT. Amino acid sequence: CAWCWTGGTEAFF.

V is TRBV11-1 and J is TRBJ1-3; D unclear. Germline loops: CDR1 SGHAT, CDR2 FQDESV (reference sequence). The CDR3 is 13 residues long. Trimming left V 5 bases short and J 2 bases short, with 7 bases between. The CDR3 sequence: CASSPEAGNTIYF. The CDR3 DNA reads TGTGCCAGCAGCCCGGAGGCTGGAAACACCATATATTTT.

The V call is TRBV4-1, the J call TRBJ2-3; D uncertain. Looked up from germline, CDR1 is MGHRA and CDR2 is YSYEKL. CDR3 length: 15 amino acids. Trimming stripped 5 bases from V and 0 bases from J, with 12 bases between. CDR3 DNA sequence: TGCGCCAGCAGCATAGCTTTCCCTAGCACAGATACGCAGTATTTT. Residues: CASSIAFPSTDTQYF.

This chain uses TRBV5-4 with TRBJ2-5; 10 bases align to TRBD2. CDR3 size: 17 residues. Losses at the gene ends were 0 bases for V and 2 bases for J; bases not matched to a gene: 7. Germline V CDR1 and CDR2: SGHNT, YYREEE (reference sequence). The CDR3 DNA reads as TGTGCCAGCAGCTTGGGTCTAGCGGGGGTAAGGCAAGAGACCCAGTACTTC. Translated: CASSLGLAGVRQETQYF.

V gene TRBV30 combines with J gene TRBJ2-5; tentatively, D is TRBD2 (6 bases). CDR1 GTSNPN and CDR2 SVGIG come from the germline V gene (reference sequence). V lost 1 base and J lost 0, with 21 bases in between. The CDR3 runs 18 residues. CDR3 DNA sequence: TGTGCCTGGAGTGGGGGGGAGTCCGTCCAGCGTTACCAAGAGACCCAGTACTTC. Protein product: CAWSGGESVQRYQETQYF.

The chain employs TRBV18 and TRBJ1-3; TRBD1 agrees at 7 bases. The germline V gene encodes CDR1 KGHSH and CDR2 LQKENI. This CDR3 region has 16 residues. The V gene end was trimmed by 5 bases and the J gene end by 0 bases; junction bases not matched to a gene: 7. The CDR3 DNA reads TGTGCCAGCTCAACGGACAGGACTGTCTCTGGAAACACCATATATTTT. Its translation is CASSTDRTVSGNTIYF.

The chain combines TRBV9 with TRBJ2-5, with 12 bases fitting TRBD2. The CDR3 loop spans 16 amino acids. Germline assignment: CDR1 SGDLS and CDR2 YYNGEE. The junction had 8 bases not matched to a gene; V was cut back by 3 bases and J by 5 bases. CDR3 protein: CASSAGGTSGFETQYF. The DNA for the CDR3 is TGTGCCAGCAGCGCGGGGGGGACTAGCGGGTTCGAGACCCAGTACTTC.

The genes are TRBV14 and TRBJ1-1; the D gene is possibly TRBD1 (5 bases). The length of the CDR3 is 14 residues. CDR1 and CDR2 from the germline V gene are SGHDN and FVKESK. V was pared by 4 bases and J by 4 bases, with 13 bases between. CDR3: CASSPRRRGTEAFF. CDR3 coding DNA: TGTGCCAGCAGCCCGCGTAGGAGGGGCACTGAAGCTTTCTTT.

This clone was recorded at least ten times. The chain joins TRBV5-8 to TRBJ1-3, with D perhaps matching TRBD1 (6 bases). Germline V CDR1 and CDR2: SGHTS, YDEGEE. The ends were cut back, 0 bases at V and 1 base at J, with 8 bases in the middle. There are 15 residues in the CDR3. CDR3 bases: TGTGCCAGCAGCTTGGATACAGGGTCTGGAAACACCATATATTTT. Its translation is CASSLDTGSGNTIYF.

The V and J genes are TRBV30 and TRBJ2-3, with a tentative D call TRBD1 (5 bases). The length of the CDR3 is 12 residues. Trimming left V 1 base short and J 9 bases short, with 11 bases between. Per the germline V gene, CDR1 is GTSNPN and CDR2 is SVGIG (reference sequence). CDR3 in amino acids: CAWSEGRATQYF. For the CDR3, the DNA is TGTGCCTGGAGTGAGGGCAGGGCCACGCAGTATTTT.

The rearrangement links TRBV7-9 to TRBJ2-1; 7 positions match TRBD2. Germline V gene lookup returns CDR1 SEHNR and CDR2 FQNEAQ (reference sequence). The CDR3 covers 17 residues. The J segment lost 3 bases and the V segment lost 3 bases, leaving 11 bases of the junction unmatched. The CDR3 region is CASSFGAAGLLYNEQFF. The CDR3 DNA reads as TGTGCCAGCAGCTTTGGGGCGGCGGGACTACTCTACAATGAGCAGTTCTTC.

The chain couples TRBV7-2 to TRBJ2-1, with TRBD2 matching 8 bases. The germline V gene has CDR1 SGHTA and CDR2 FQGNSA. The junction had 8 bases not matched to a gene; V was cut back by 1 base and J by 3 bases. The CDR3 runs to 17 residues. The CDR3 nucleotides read TGTGCCAGCAGCTTAGTGGGCCCGGGGGGGAACTACAATGAGCAGTTCTTC. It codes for CASSLVGPGGNYNEQFF.

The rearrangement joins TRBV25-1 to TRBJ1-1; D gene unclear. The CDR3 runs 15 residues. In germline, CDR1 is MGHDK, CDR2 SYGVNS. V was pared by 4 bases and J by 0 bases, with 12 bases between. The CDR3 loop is CASSALLGVNTEAFF. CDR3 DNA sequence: TGTGCCAGCAGTGCCCTATTGGGAGTGAACACTGAAGCTTTCTTT.

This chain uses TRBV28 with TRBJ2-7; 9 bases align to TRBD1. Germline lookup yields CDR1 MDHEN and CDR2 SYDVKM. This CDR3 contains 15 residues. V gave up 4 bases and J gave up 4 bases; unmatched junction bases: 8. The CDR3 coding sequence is TGTGCCAGCAGTTCGGCGGGACAGGGTTTGTACGAGCAGTACTTC. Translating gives CASSSAGQGLYEQYF.